These 28 T cell receptor beta chains were sequenced from one sample in a study of T cells in Graves' hyperthyroidism and ophthalmopathy (dated by TCRdb to about 2019). Libraries came from multiplex PCR. Sequencing used an Illumina HiSeq 2000. The TCR beta CDR3 regions were amplified from the RNA transcripts. For the first round of RT-PCR on the TCR CDR3, the HTBI primer set was used together with the Qiagen OneStep RT-PCR kit. TCRdb reworked the public reads: Q25 trimming with fastp, MiXCR clone assembly, productive beta chains retained. Duplicate CDR3 protein sequences are folded into a single record with the most common DNA and genes. The sample data list about 720,000 distinct CDR3 sequences, and about 17% of these were observed just once. The top ten clones comprise approximately 16% of the sample. The specimen sequenced was blood. These receptors all come from a woman in her 50s with Graves' hyperthyroidism that later progressed to Graves' ophthalmopathy.

At least ten counts were recorded for this clonotype. The rearrangement links TRBV30 to TRBJ2-2; D could derive from TRBD1 or TRBD2 (5 bases each). CDR1 is GTSNPN, CDR2 SVGIG, per germline (reference sequence). V was trimmed by 3 bases and J by 0 bases, leaving 8 bases between them. The CDR3 totals 14 residues. The CDR3 reads CAWRGRPNTGELFF. DNA of the CDR3: TGTGCCTGGAGGGGACGGCCGAACACCGGGGAGCTGTTTTTT.

The table lists this clonotype with a few counts. The CDR3 reads CASSLATANTGELFF. CDR3 DNA sequence: TGTGCCAGCAGCCTTGCCACGGCGAACACCGGGGAGCTGTTTTTT. The chain uses TRBV5-6 and TRBJ2-2; the D is unclear. Germline V gene sequence: CDR1 SGHDT, CDR2 YYEEEE. Deletions cut 4 bases from V and 0 bases from J, with 10 bases between. The CDR3 totals 15 residues.

This clonotype was recorded at least ten times. The V and J genes are TRBV3-1 and TRBJ1-1, with TRBD1 as a possible D gene (6 bases). Trimming pared 7 bases from V and 5 bases from J, leaving 14 bases between. Per the germline V gene, CDR1 is LGHDT and CDR2 is YNNKEL (reference sequence). This CDR3 is built from 13 residues. CDR3 protein: CASTMNRETEAFF. The CDR3 DNA reads TGTGCCAGCACCATGAACAGGGAGACTGAAGCTTTCTTT. Combining the CDR3 with reference TRBV3-1 and TRBJ1-1 gives the whole variable domain DTAVSQTPKYLVTQMGNDKSIKCEQNLGHDTMYWYKQDSKKFLKIMFSYNNKELIINETVPNRFSPKSPDKAHLNLHINSLELGDSAVYFCASTMNRETEAFFGQGTRLTVV.

The chain carries TRBV12-3 or TRBV12-4 and TRBJ1-4; no clear D gene. The V end was cut by 3 bases, the J end by 16 bases, with 18 bases between. The CDR3 totals 13 residues. The CDR3 DNA sequence: TGTGCCAGCAGTTTTAGCGTAGCGACCGCGGAGTTTTTT. Amino acid sequence: CASSFSVATAEFF.

This clonotype was seen at least ten times. The CDR3 DNA reads TGTGCCAGCAGCTCCTGGACACGAAACACAGATACGCAGTATTTT. Amino acids: CASSSWTRNTDTQYF. The rearrangement uses TRBV7-8 and TRBJ2-3; TRBD1 might be the D (5 bases). The CDR3 runs to 15 residues. V lost 4 bases, J lost 2 bases, and 13 bases lay in between. The germline V gene has CDR1 SGHVS and CDR2 FQNEAQ.

V gene TRBV5-1 combines with J gene TRBJ1-1; D remains unclear. Germline CDR1 is SGHRS and CDR2 is YFSETQ. CDR3 length equals 15 residues. Trimming took off 1 base at V and 6 bases at J, with 16 bases between the two ends. CDR3 bases: TGCGCCAGCAGCTTGCAGGCCAGGCTCGGACCTGAAGCTTTCTTT. It translates to CASSLQARLGPEAFF.

This clonotype appeared many times. The chain uses TRBV12-3 or TRBV12-4 and TRBJ2-2; TRBD2 agrees at 15 bases. V was clipped by 4 bases and J by 3 bases; unmatched bases: 9. The CDR3 is 19 amino acids. DNA of the CDR3: TGTGCCAGCAGTTACCTCCGGACTAGCGGGGGGGCGTACACCGGGGAGCTGTTTTTT. Translating gives CASSYLRTSGGAYTGELFF.

The chain is built from TRBV19 and TRBJ2-1; 12 positions agree with TRBD1. CDR1 and CDR2 (germline): LNHDA, SQIVND (reference sequence). CDR3 length: 15 residues. With 6 bases clipped from V and 8 bases from J, the junction kept 8 bases outside the gene matches. CDR3 in amino acids: CASSTRDRGPDEQFF. In DNA form, the CDR3 reads TGTGCCAGTAGCACTCGGGACAGGGGGCCGGATGAGCAGTTCTTC.

In regard to this clonotype: Without the conserved terminal phenylalanine or tryptophan, this CDR3 likely stems from a read error. The V call is TRBV3-1, the J call TRBJ1-5; D uncertain. The CDR3 length is 13 residues. The germline V and J ends were trimmed by 4 bases and 8 bases, with 12 bases remaining between them. Germline values: CDR1 LGHDT, CDR2 YNNKEL (reference sequence). The CDR3 loop is CASSRDIAEPQHL. In DNA, the CDR3 is TGTGCCAGCAGCCGAGACATCGCGGAGCCCCAGCATCTT.

The V gene is TRBV19, the J gene TRBJ2-3; D gene unclear. The CDR3 covers 14 residues. Trimming removed 5 bases at V and 6 bases at J, with 15 bases between. The germline CDR1 and CDR2 sequences are LNHDA and SQIVND (reference sequence). The CDR3 region is CASSPLTSSDTQYF. DNA for the CDR3: TGTGCCAGTAGTCCCCTGACGTCGTCGGATACGCAGTATTTT.

This clonotype was seen ten or more times. The chain carries TRBV3-1 and TRBJ1-2; D is uncertain. The CDR3 spans 16 residues. Germline assignment: CDR1 LGHDT and CDR2 YNNKEL (reference sequence). V was cut by 0 bases and J by 8 bases, with 19 bases left in between. CDR3 sequence reads: CASSQDLYVGLRGYTF. As DNA, the CDR3 is TGTGCCAGCAGCCAAGATCTCTACGTAGGGTTGCGCGGCTACACCTTC. The whole variable domain, filled in from reference TRBV3-1 and TRBJ1-2, reads DTAVSQTPKYLVTQMGNDKSIKCEQNLGHDTMYWYKQDSKKFLKIMFSYNNKELIINETVPNRFSPKSPDKAHLNLHINSLELGDSAVYFCASSQDLYVGLRGYTFGSGTRLTVV.

The rearrangement links TRBV7-8 to TRBJ2-2; weak D call: TRBD2 (5 bases). Germline assignment: CDR1 SGHVS and CDR2 FQNEAQ. The CDR3 runs to 18 residues. Trimming pared 3 bases from V and 6 bases from J, leaving 23 bases between. CDR3 sequence reads: CASSFGAGEGNDPGELFF. CDR3 coding DNA: TGTGCCAGCAGCTTCGGAGCCGGGGAAGGGAACGATCCCGGGGAGCTGTTTTTT.

In its sample, this clonotype was seen many times. The chain is built from TRBV9 and TRBJ2-1; maybe TRBD2 (6 bases). The CDR3 has 12 residues. V lost 2 bases, J lost 10 bases, and 10 bases lay in between. The germline V gene has CDR1 SGDLS and CDR2 YYNGEE. The CDR3 here is CASSVEAGEQFF. DNA for the CDR3: TGTGCCAGCAGCGTGGAGGCGGGAGAGCAGTTCTTC.

This clonotype was seen a handful of times. This sequence joins TRBV7-9 and TRBJ2-3; 9 bases are shared with TRBD2. CDR1 and CDR2 from the germline V gene are SEHNR and FQNEAQ (reference sequence). The CDR3 is made up of 17 amino acids. Trimming removed 1 base from V and 1 base from J; junction bases left unmatched: 6. The CDR3 region has the DNA TGTGCCAGCAGCTTAGTTACGGCTAGCGGGGGCACAGATACGCAGTATTTT. This encodes CASSLVTASGGTDTQYF.

V is TRBV29-1 and J is TRBJ2-1; D is uncertain. CDR1 is SQVTM and CDR2 is ANQGSEA in the germline V gene. Trimming stripped 4 bases from V and 2 bases from J, with 3 bases between. The CDR3 is made up of 11 amino acids. The CDR3 bases are TGCAGCGTTGCTGCCTACAATGAGCAGTTCTTC. Its translation: CSVAAYNEQFF.

This chain uses TRBV4-1 with TRBJ1-5, with D perhaps matching TRBD1 (6 bases). V was cut by 0 bases and J by 5 bases, with 11 bases left in between. Germline V gene sequence: CDR1 MGHRA, CDR2 YSYEKL. The CDR3 is made up of 15 amino acids. CDR3 amino acids: CASSQEGTFYQPQHF. Written as DNA, the CDR3 is TGCGCCAGCAGCCAAGAGGGGACATTTTATCAGCCCCAGCATTTT.

This clonotype appeared many times. The V gene is TRBV11-2, the J gene TRBJ1-4; 7 bases line up with TRBD1. The trim removed 3 bases at V and 5 bases at J, leaving 6 bases unmatched. Per germline, CDR1 SGHAT and CDR2 FQNNGV. The CDR3 sequence is 15 residues long. The CDR3 loop is CASSFRRGPNEKLFF. For the CDR3, the DNA is TGTGCCAGCAGCTTTAGGAGGGGGCCGAATGAAAAACTGTTTTTT.

This clonotype was detected a few times. This chain uses TRBV18 with TRBJ2-5, with 9 positions matching TRBD1. The CDR3 loop spans 15 amino acids. V dropped 3 bases and J dropped 4; count of bases not matched to a gene: 6. Germline CDR1 KGHSH, CDR2 LQKENI. This CDR3 reads CASSPGQGMRETQYF. In DNA form, the CDR3 reads TGTGCCAGCTCACCCGGACAGGGGATGAGAGAGACCCAGTACTTC.

This sequence joins TRBV7-9 and TRBJ2-7; no definite D call. Germline V gene data show CDR1 as SEHNR and CDR2 as FQNEAQ (reference sequence). The ends were cut back, 6 bases at V and 5 bases at J, with 20 bases in the middle. This CDR3 region has 15 residues. DNA of the CDR3: TGTGCCAGCAGTACCTCCTTCAAGAGTATCGACGAGCAGTACTTC. It yields the protein CASSTSFKSIDEQYF.

This clonotype has a count of ten or more. The J gene is TRBJ2-1, the V gene TRBV7-2, with a weak D call TRBD1 (5 bases). Trimming cost V 5 bases and J 6 bases, with 14 bases left between them. CDR1 is SGHTA and CDR2 is FQGNSA in the germline V gene. The CDR3 is made up of 14 amino acids. The CDR3: CASSRLRVRNEQFF. The CDR3, as DNA: TGTGCCAGCAGCCGTCTCAGGGTCCGCAATGAGCAGTTCTTC.

V usage is TRBV6-9 and J usage is TRBJ1-4, with D tentatively TRBD1 (6 bases). The CDR3 runs to 13 residues. Germline V gives CDR1 MNHGY, CDR2 SVAAGI. The V gene lost 3 bases and the J gene lost 13 bases, with 15 bases spanning the gap. The CDR3 bases are TGTGCCAGCAGTTACCAAGGGGGGAAGATACTGTTTTTT. The encoded protein is CASSYQGGKILFF.

The chain has TRBV29-1 and TRBJ2-7; D is uncertain. V was pared by 4 bases and J by 0 bases, with 10 bases between. Germline V gene sequence: CDR1 SQVTM, CDR2 ANQGSEA. The CDR3 is 13 amino acids. In nucleotides, the CDR3 is TGCAGCGTTGTTATGACCGGCTCCTACGAGCAGTACTTC. It specifies CSVVMTGSYEQYF.

This clonotype was picked up one time. This chain connects TRBV13 to TRBJ2-2, with TRBD1 matching over 7 bases. This CDR3 is 17 amino acids long. Per the germline V gene, CDR1 is PRHDT and CDR2 is FYEKMQ (reference sequence). V dropped 4 bases and J dropped 4; count of bases not matched to a gene: 12. CDR3 protein: CASSYYRGEGSTGELFF. The DNA of the CDR3 is TGTGCCAGCAGCTATTACAGGGGAGAGGGGTCCACCGGGGAGCTGTTTTTT.

This clonotype was seen at least ten times. The chain is built from TRBV6-1 and TRBJ2-3; D is unclear. Germline V gene sequence: CDR1 MNHNS, CDR2 SASEGT. The CDR3 has 12 amino acids. The germline V and J ends were trimmed by 1 base and 6 bases, with 5 bases remaining between them. The CDR3: CASSEDEDTQYF. The CDR3 DNA follows: TGTGCCAGCAGTGAAGACGAGGATACGCAGTATTTT.

Worth noting for this clonotype: An end of the junction differs from the germline gene, which may be a read error. The rearrangement joins TRBV7-9 to TRBJ1-2; no reliable D call. CDR1 SEHNR and CDR2 FQNEAQ come from the germline V gene (reference sequence). The CDR3 contains 13 residues. The CDR3 protein is CAGSPSGSYGYTF. The CDR3 region has the DNA TGTGCCGGCAGCCCCAGCGGTAGCTATGGCTACACCTTC.

The chain joins TRBV27 to TRBJ1-1; the D gene is possibly TRBD1 (5 bases). Between the trimmed V and J ends, which lost 6 bases and 1 base, there was a span of 18 bases. The CDR3 spans 16 residues. Germline V gives CDR1 MNHEY, CDR2 SMNVEV (reference sequence). CDR3 DNA sequence: TGTGCCAGCAGCCGAACTCCTGCAGGGAGGAACACTGAAGCTTTCTTT. Its protein product is CASSRTPAGRNTEAFF.

This clonotype showed up many times. The rearrangement joins TRBV3-1 to TRBJ1-2; D is possibly TRBD1 (5 bases). Germline lookup yields CDR1 LGHDT and CDR2 YNNKEL (reference sequence). Trimming shortened V by 6 bases and J by 6 bases, and 29 bases separated the two germline ends. The CDR3 is made up of 18 amino acids. CDR3 region: CASRKGRGLAPDPHGYTF. CDR3 sequence (DNA): TGTGCCAGCAGGAAAGGCCGGGGGTTGGCTCCAGATCCGCATGGCTACACCTTC.

This clonotype was seen many times. The J gene is TRBJ1-4, the V gene TRBV5-4; TRBD1 might be the D (5 bases). V lost 2 bases, J lost 4 bases, and 9 bases lay in between. The CDR3 is 14 amino acids. CDR1 and CDR2 (germline): SGHNT, YYREEE (reference sequence). CDR3 protein: CASSLRGGNEKLFF. The CDR3 coding sequence is TGTGCCAGCAGCTTAAGGGGCGGTAATGAAAAACTGTTTTTT.